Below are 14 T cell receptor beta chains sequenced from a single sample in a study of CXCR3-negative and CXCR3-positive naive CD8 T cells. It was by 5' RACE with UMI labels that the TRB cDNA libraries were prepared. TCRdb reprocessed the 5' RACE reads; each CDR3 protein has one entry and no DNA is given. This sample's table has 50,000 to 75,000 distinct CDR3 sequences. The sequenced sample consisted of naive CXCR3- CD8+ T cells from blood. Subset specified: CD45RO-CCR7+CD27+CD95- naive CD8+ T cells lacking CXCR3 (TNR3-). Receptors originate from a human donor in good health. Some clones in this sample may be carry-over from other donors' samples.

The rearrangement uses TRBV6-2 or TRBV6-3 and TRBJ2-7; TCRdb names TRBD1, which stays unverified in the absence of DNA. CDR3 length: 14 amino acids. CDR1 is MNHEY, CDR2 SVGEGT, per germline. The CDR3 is CASSYSGTGYEQYF.

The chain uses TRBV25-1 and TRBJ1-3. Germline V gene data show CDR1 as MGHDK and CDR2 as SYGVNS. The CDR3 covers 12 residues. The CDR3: CASSWEGNTIYF.

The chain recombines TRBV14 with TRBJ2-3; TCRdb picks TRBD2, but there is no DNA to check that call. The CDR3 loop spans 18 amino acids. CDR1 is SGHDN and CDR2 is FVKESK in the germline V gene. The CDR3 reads CASSQWGTGTSVPDTQYF.

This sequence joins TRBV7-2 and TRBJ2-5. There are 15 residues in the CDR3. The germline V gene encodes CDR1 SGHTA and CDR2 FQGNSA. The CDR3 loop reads CASTINANLGETQYF.

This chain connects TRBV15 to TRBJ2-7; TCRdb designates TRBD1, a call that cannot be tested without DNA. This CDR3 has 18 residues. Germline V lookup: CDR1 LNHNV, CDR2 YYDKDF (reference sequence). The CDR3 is CATSSAGTGGFLFYEQYF.

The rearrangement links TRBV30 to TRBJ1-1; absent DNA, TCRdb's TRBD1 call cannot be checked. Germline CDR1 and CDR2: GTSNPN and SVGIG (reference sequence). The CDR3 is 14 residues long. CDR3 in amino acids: CAWSVLGGNTEAFF. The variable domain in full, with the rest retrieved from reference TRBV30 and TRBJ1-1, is SQTIHQWPATLVQPVGSPLSLECTVEGTSNPNLYWYRQAAGRGLQLLFYSVGIGQISSEVPQNLSASRPQDRQFILSSKKLLLSDSGFYLCAWSVLGGNTEAFFGQGTRLTVV.

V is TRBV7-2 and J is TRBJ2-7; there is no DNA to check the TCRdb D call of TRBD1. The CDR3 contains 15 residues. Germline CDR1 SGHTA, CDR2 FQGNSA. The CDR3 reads CASSSPQGAVWEQYF. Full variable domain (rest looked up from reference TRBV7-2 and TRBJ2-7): GAGVSQSPSNKVTEKGKDVELRCDPISGHTALYWYRQSLGQGLEFLIYFQGNSAPDKSGLPSDRFSAERTGGSVSTLTIQRTQQEDSAVYLCASSSPQGAVWEQYFGPGTRLTVT.

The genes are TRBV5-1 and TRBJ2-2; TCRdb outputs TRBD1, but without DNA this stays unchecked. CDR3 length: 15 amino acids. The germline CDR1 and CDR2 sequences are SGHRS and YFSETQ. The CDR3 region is CASSLAPRGSGELFF.

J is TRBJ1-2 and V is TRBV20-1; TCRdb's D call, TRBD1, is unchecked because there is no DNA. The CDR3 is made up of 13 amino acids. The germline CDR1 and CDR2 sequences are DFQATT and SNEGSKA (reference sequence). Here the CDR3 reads CSARDQGTNGYTF.

The CDR3 is CASSPPTGSDLSSYNEQFF. The chain links TRBV28 to TRBJ2-1; TCRdb gives TRBD1 as the D gene, but with no DNA this cannot be confirmed. The CDR3 is 19 amino acids. CDR1 and CDR2 from the germline V gene are MDHEN and SYDVKM.

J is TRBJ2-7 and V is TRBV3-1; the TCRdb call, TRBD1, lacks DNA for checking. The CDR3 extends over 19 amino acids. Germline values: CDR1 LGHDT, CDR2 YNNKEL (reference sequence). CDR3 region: CASSQVPGTSVGFSYEQYF.

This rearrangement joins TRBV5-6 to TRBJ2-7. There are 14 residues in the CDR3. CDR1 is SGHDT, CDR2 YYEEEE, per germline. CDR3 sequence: CASSLDWESYEQYF.

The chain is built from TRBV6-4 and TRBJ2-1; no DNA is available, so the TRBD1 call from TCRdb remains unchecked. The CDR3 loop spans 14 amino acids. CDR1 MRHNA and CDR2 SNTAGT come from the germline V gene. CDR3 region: CASSPTQGGNEQFF.

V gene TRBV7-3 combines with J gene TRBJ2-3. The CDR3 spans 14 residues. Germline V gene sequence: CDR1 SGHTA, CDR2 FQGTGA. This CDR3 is CASSLAGSTDTQYF.